One sample yielded the 32 T cell receptor beta chains listed below, sequenced in a study of T cell responses to AZD1222 COVID-19 vaccine. Sequenced by immunoSEQ multiplex PCR; TCRdb stores in-frame clones only, minus some. Here the sample spans around 90,000 clones, about 86% being singletons. Source: peripheral blood, taken on day 0 of AZD1222 vaccination. These receptors were taken from an adult in good health.

This clone showed up just a few times. V is TRBV19 and J is TRBJ1-2; D is perhaps TRBD1 (5 bases). Germline V CDR1 and CDR2: LNHDA, SQIVND (reference sequence). V dropped 8 bases and J dropped 8 bases, with 15 bases sitting between them. This CDR3 region has 12 residues. CDR3 nucleotide sequence: TGTGCCAGTTTGGAGGGGATGCGGGGCTACACCTTC. Protein product: CASLEGMRGYTF.

This chain links TRBV27 with TRBJ2-1; D gene ambiguous. V gave up 0 bases and J gave up 5 bases, with 11 bases separating them. Per germline, CDR1 MNHEY and CDR2 SMNVEV (reference sequence). The CDR3 consists of 15 residues. The chain's CDR3 is CASSLSPFGNNEQFF. The DNA for the CDR3 is TGTGCCAGCAGTTTATCTCCTTTCGGCAACAATGAGCAGTTCTTC.

V gene TRBV29-1 combines with J gene TRBJ2-5; 7 bases align to TRBD1. Germline V gene sequence: CDR1 SQVTM, CDR2 ANQGSEA. This CDR3 region has 15 residues. With V trimmed by 2 bases and J by 2 bases, 8 bases remained unmatched. CDR3 amino acids: CSVERGPGQQETQYF. The DNA for the CDR3 is TGCAGCGTTGAAAGGGGTCCGGGACAGCAAGAGACCCAGTACTTC.

The rearrangement uses TRBV6-2 or TRBV6-3 and TRBJ1-2, with D possibly being TRBD1 (5 bases). The CDR3 totals 13 residues. V was pared by 4 bases and J by 5 bases, with 11 bases between. CDR1 is MNHEY, CDR2 SVGEGT, per germline. This CDR3 is CASSLRQRYGYTF. CDR3 nucleotide sequence: TGTGCCAGCAGTTTACGACAGCGGTATGGCTACACCTTC.

The rearrangement links TRBV6-2 or TRBV6-3 to TRBJ2-1; D uncertain. CDR1 and CDR2 (germline): MNHEY, SVGEGT. V lost 2 bases and J lost 3, with 11 bases in between. The CDR3 is made up of 15 amino acids. CDR3: CASSYTDIFYNEQFF. CDR3 coding DNA: TGTGCCAGCAGTTACACAGACATTTTCTACAATGAGCAGTTCTTC.

The chain joins TRBV5-6 to TRBJ1-6; weak D call: TRBD1 (5 bases). CDR3 length: 17 amino acids. V dropped 5 bases and J dropped 1 base, with 16 bases sitting between them. Per the germline V gene, CDR1 is SGHDT and CDR2 is YYEEEE. CDR3 DNA sequence: TGTGCCAGCAGTTCGGGACGGCCGGGTTCCTATAATTCACCCCTCCACTTT. It yields the protein CASSSGRPGSYNSPLHF.

The rearrangement links TRBV19 to TRBJ2-7, with TRBD1 matching over 7 bases. This CDR3 contains 14 residues. Germline V gives CDR1 LNHDA, CDR2 SQIVND (reference sequence). With 1 base clipped from V and 3 bases from J, the junction kept 3 bases outside the gene matches. DNA of the CDR3: TGTGCCAGTAGTATAGGACAGGGTTTCTACGAGCAGTACTTC. As protein: CASSIGQGFYEQYF. Full variable domain (missing parts from reference TRBV19 and TRBJ2-7): DGGITQSPKYLFRKEGQNVTLSCEQNLNHDAMYWYRQDPGQGLRLIYYSQIVNDFQKGDIAEGYSVSREKKESFPLTVTSAQKNPTAFYLCASSIGQGFYEQYFGPGTRLTVT.

This sequence joins TRBV10-3 and TRBJ2-3, with 7 positions matching TRBD1. This CDR3 is 16 amino acids long. The V gene's germline CDR1 is ENHRY and CDR2 SYGVKD. The V and J ends lost 11 bases and 2 bases, in that order; junction bases with no gene match: 16. Here the CDR3 DNA reads TGTGCCTCCAGAGCCGGGACAGATACCCTCACAGATACGCAGTATTTT. It translates to CASRAGTDTLTDTQYF.

This rearrangement joins TRBV15 to TRBJ1-2; tentatively, D is TRBD1 (5 bases). This CDR3 contains 15 residues. Trimming took 5 bases from V and 1 from J, leaving 14 bases between them. CDR1 is LNHNV and CDR2 is YYDKDF in the germline V gene (reference sequence). CDR3 bases: TGTGCCACCAGCGCCCGGGACGGGATTAACTATGGCTACACCTTC. Translating it yields CATSARDGINYGYTF.

The chain combines TRBV4-2 with TRBJ2-1; TRBD2 is a possible D gene (6 bases). The V gene's germline CDR1 is LGHNA and CDR2 YNFKEQ. Trimming shortened V by 1 base and J by 3 bases, and 16 bases separated the two germline ends. This CDR3 region has 17 residues. The CDR3 DNA follows: TGTGCCAGCAGCCAAGGGTTAAGGGACTCGGACTACAATGAGCAGTTCTTC. Translating gives CASSQGLRDSDYNEQFF.

The sample holds a few counts of this clone. The rearrangement joins TRBV9 to TRBJ1-1; a possible D gene is TRBD1 (5 bases). Germline V gene data show CDR1 as SGDLS and CDR2 as YYNGEE. The V and J ends lost 3 bases and 3 bases respectively, with 15 bases between them. The CDR3 extends over 15 amino acids. The CDR3 reads CASSGGTLGDTEAFF. CDR3 nucleotide sequence: TGTGCCAGCAGCGGAGGGACCTTAGGGGACACTGAAGCTTTCTTT.

J is TRBJ1-4 and V is TRBV7-2; 7 nucleotides line up with TRBD1. J was trimmed by 9 bases and V by 0 bases; bases with no gene match: 4. Germline values: CDR1 SGHTA, CDR2 FQGNSA. The CDR3 length is 14 residues. CDR3 sequence (DNA): TGTGCCAGCAGCTTAGCACAGGGGAACCAAAAACTGTTTTTT. Translation gives CASSLAQGNQKLFF.

The rearrangement joins TRBV14 to TRBJ2-1; D is unclear. From germline, CDR1 is SGHDN and CDR2 FVKESK. Trimming cost V 2 bases and J 9 bases, with 8 bases left between them. CDR3 length: 12 residues. Here the CDR3 reads CASSQLSGEQFF. The CDR3, as DNA: TGTGCCAGCAGCCAATTAAGTGGTGAGCAGTTCTTC.

This sequence joins TRBV30 and TRBJ1-1; D is uncertain. Germline CDR1 is GTSNPN and CDR2 is SVGIG (reference sequence). The V end was cut by 3 bases, the J end by 4 bases, with 12 bases between. This CDR3 has 13 residues. The CDR3 nucleotides are TGTGCCTGGAGCGCGACGGTTGGCACTGAAGCTTTCTTT. Translating it yields CAWSATVGTEAFF.

This chain connects TRBV30 to TRBJ2-5; no reliable D call. The germline CDR1 and CDR2 sequences are GTSNPN and SVGIG (reference sequence). Trimming stripped 2 bases from V and 5 bases from J, with 15 bases between. This CDR3 has 14 amino acids. CDR3 sequence reads: CAWSLRVESETQYF. CDR3 in DNA: TGTGCCTGGAGTCTACGCGTTGAAAGTGAGACCCAGTACTTC. The full variable domain, rest sourced from reference TRBV30 and TRBJ2-5, is SQTIHQWPATLVQPVGSPLSLECTVEGTSNPNLYWYRQAAGRGLQLLFYSVGIGQISSEVPQNLSASRPQDRQFILSSKKLLLSDSGFYLCAWSLRVESETQYFGPGTRLLVL.

The CDR3 here is CASHRTGGAGQPQHF. The CDR3 DNA is TGTGCCAGCCACAGGACAGGGGGTGCCGGGCAGCCCCAGCATTTT. The chain joins TRBV6-5 to TRBJ1-5; 10 bases fit TRBD1. The junction had 11 bases not matched to a gene; V was cut back by 8 bases and J by 7 bases. This CDR3 comprises 15 residues. Germline V gene sequence: CDR1 MNHEY, CDR2 SVGAGI.

As DNA, the CDR3 is TGTGCCAGCAGCCAACTCGGGACAGCGAACTATGGCTACACCTTC. It is translated as CASSQLGTANYGYTF. The V and J genes are TRBV4-2 and TRBJ1-2; 7 bases agree with TRBD1. Germline V gene lookup returns CDR1 LGHNA and CDR2 YNFKEQ. This CDR3 region has 15 residues. V was pared by 2 bases and J by 2 bases, with 5 bases of the junction left unmatched.

V gene TRBV7-2 combines with J gene TRBJ2-7; 7 bases are shared with TRBD1. Germline assignment: CDR1 SGHTA and CDR2 FQGNSA. The CDR3 is 14 residues long. V gave up 0 bases and J gave up 9 bases; unmatched junction bases: 8. The CDR3 protein is CASSLADRERGQYF. As DNA, the CDR3 is TGTGCCAGCAGCTTAGCCGACAGGGAAAGAGGGCAGTACTTC.

The chain is built from TRBV10-1 and TRBJ1-5, with D maybe TRBD1 (5 bases). Trimming took 0 bases from V and 6 from J, leaving 6 bases between them. The length of the CDR3 is 13 residues. Looked up from germline, CDR1 is WNHNN and CDR2 is SYGVQD (reference sequence). The CDR3 sequence: CASSESRAQPQHF. The CDR3 coding sequence is TGCGCCAGCAGTGAGTCCAGGGCTCAGCCCCAGCATTTT.

V is TRBV3-1 (or the pseudogene TRBV3-2) and J is TRBJ1-4, with a possible D match to TRBD1 (5 bases). Germline CDR1 reads LGHDT; CDR2 reads YNNKEL (reference sequence). There are 12 residues in the CDR3. V gave up 4 bases and J gave up 13 bases, with 13 bases separating them. CDR3 sequence: CASSPRPGGLFF. The DNA for the CDR3 is TGTGCCAGCAGCCCTCGGCCGGGGGGACTGTTTTTT.

The V and J genes are TRBV18 and TRBJ1-3, with 7 bases lining up with TRBD1. After removal of 3 bases from V and 3 bases from J, the junction contained 8 bases not matched to a gene. CDR3 size: 16 residues. CDR1 and CDR2 (germline): KGHSH, LQKENI. The CDR3 is CASSPNRDSNGNTIYF. The CDR3 DNA reads as TGTGCCAGCTCACCGAACCGGGACAGTAATGGAAACACCATATATTTT.

This clone was counted a few times. The chain joins TRBV10-3 to TRBJ1-2, with D unresolved. The germline V gene has CDR1 ENHRY and CDR2 SYGVKD. Trimming cost V 3 bases and J 0 bases, with 8 bases left between them. This CDR3 region has 14 residues. CDR3 loop: CAISDAPANYGYTF. As DNA, the CDR3 is TGTGCCATCAGTGACGCTCCAGCTAACTATGGCTACACCTTC.

The genes are TRBV27 and TRBJ2-7, with a tentative D call TRBD1 (6 bases). Germline V lookup: CDR1 MNHEY, CDR2 SMNVEV (reference sequence). The V end lost 8 bases, the J end lost 3 bases, and 26 bases lay between the germline ends. The CDR3 runs 17 residues. The CDR3 protein is CASGIPPGHRTDYEQYF. The CDR3 coding sequence is TGTGCCAGCGGAATACCCCCGGGACACAGGACGGACTACGAGCAGTACTTC.

J is TRBJ2-1 and V is TRBV3-1 (or the pseudogene TRBV3-2); 10 nucleotides agree with TRBD2. Germline CDR1 and CDR2: LGHDT and YNNKEL (reference sequence). Unmatched junction bases numbered 17, after V lost 3 bases and J lost 6 bases. The CDR3 contains 19 residues. The CDR3 here is CASSHPRRRAGLAANEQFF. DNA of the CDR3: TGTGCCAGCAGCCATCCCCGGCGGAGGGCTGGACTAGCGGCCAATGAGCAGTTCTTC.

The chain uses TRBV5-8 and TRBJ2-3, with D possibly TRBD1 on 5 matching bases. Trimming left V 4 bases short and J 1 base short, with 10 bases between. The length of the CDR3 is 14 residues. Germline V gene sequence: CDR1 SGHTS, CDR2 YDEGEE. The CDR3 bases are TGTGCCAGCAGCCCAGGGTTGGGCACAGATACGCAGTATTTT. This sequence encodes CASSPGLGTDTQYF. The full variable domain, with the rest looked up from reference TRBV5-8 and TRBJ2-3, is EAGVTQSPTHLIKTRGQQATLRCSPISGHTSVYWYQQALGLGLQFLLWYDEGEERNRGNFPPRFSGRQFPNYSSELNVNALELEDSALYLCASSPGLGTDTQYFGPGTRLTVL.

V usage is TRBV7-2 and J usage is TRBJ1-5; the D is unclear. The V and J ends lost 0 bases and 9 bases respectively, with 9 bases between them. CDR1 SGHTA and CDR2 FQGNSA come from the germline V gene. The CDR3 spans 13 residues. CDR3 nucleotide sequence: TGTGCCAGCAGCTTAGCGCCGGCTATGCCCCAGCATTTT. It encodes CASSLAPAMPQHF.

This chain joins TRBV27 and TRBJ1-2; no clear D. V was trimmed by 4 bases and J by 0 bases, leaving 6 bases between them. The CDR3 has 13 amino acids. Looked up from germline, CDR1 is MNHEY and CDR2 is SMNVEV (reference sequence). The CDR3 spells CASSSRANYGYTF. The CDR3 DNA is TGTGCCAGCAGTTCGAGAGCTAACTATGGCTACACCTTC.

This clone was seen more than once but under ten times. This chain uses TRBV10-3 with TRBJ1-4; tentatively, D is TRBD1 (5 bases). The V end was cut by 1 base, the J end by 0 bases, with 9 bases between. CDR3 size: 16 residues. Germline values: CDR1 ENHRY, CDR2 SYGVKD. Written as DNA, the CDR3 is TGTGCCATCAGTGAGTATAGGGGAGCAACTAATGAAAAACTGTTTTTT. It specifies CAISEYRGATNEKLFF.

The rearrangement joins TRBV27 to TRBJ2-3, with D possibly matching TRBD2 (6 bases). Germline V gives CDR1 MNHEY, CDR2 SMNVEV (reference sequence). The CDR3 sequence is 17 residues long. Trimming shortened V by 6 bases and J by 0 bases, and 19 bases separated the two germline ends. CDR3 region: CASRDLIAVESTDTQYF. DNA of the CDR3: TGTGCCAGCAGAGATTTAATAGCGGTTGAGAGCACAGATACGCAGTATTTT.

The rearrangement links TRBV7-9 to TRBJ2-6; possible D gene TRBD1, 6 bases. In germline, CDR1 is SEHNR, CDR2 FQNEAQ (reference sequence). This CDR3 has 18 residues. Deletions cut 4 bases from V and 1 base from J, with 17 bases between. CDR3 sequence reads: CASSSYPSDRSGANVLTF. The CDR3, as DNA: TGTGCCAGCAGCTCTTACCCATCCGACAGGTCTGGGGCCAACGTCCTGACTTTC.

This chain connects TRBV7-8 to TRBJ2-7; 8 nucleotides match TRBD1. CDR3 length equals 15 residues. Germline-derived CDR1 and CDR2 are SGHVS and FQNEAQ. V lost 3 bases, J lost 2 bases, and 6 bases stayed unmatched. CDR3 in DNA: TGTGCCAGCAGCTTCGGACAGGGTGGGACCTACGAGCAGTACTTC. Amino acids: CASSFGQGGTYEQYF.

J is TRBJ1-1 and V is TRBV30; D not certain. V lost 5 bases and J lost 1, with 11 bases in between. The CDR3 spans 13 residues. Germline lookup yields CDR1 GTSNPN and CDR2 SVGIG (reference sequence). In DNA, the CDR3 is TGTGCCTGGGCCCCAAGAAGGAACACTGAAGCTTTCTTT. This gives the protein CAWAPRRNTEAFF.